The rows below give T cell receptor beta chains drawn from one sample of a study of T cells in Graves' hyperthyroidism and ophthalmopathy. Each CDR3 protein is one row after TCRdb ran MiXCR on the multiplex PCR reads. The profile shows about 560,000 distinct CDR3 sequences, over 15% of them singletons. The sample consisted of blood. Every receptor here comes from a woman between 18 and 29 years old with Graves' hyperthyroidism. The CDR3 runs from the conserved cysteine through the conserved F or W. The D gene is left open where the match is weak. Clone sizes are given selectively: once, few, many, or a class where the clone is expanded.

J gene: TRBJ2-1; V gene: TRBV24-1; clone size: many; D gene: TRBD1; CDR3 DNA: TGTGCCACCAGTCTAAAATGGACAGGGATGGGCTCCTACAATGAGCAGTTCTTC; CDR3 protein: CATSLKWTGMGSYNEQFF
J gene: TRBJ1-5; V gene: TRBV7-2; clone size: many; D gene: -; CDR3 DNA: TGTGCCAGTAAGGGGCGGGAGGGTCAGCCCCAGCATTTT; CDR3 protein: CASKGREGQPQHF
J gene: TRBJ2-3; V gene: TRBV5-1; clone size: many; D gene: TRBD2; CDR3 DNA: TGCGCCAGCAGCTTGGAGGTAGCGGGGGGCGCCGCAGATACGCAGTATTTT; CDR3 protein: CASSLEVAGGAADTQYF
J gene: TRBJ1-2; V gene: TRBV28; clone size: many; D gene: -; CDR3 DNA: TGTCCCAGCAGTCCCGGGACGGACAATTATGGCTACACCTTC; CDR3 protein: CPSSPGTDNYGYTF
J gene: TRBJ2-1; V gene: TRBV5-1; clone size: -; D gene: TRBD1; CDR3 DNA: TGCGCCAGCAGCTTGATAAATCTCCCCGGACAGGGGGCCTATGAGCAGTTCTTC; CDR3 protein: CASSLINLPGQGAYEQFF
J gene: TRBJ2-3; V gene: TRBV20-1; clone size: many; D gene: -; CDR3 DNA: TGCAGTGCTAGGGTTGGTGTTACAGATACGCAGTATTTT; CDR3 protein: CSARVGVTDTQYF
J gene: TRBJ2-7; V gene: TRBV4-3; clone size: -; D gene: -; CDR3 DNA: TGCGCCAGCAGCCAAGATGTGGGACAAGGACCGTACGAGCAGTACTTC; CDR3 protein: CASSQDVGQGPYEQYF
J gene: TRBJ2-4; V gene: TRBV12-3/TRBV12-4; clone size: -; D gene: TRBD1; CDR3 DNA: TGTGCCAGCAGTAAACAGGGGTTAGCCAAAAACATTCAGTACTTC; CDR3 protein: CASSKQGLAKNIQYF
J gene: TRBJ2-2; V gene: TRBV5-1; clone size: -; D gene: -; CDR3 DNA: TGCGCCAGCAGCAGGGGACTGCCGACTGCGAACACCGGGGAGCTGTTTTTT; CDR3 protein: CASSRGLPTANTGELFF
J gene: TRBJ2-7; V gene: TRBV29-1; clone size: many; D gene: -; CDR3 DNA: TGCAGCGTTGGCCTCTCCTACGAGCAGTACTTC; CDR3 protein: CSVGLSYEQYF
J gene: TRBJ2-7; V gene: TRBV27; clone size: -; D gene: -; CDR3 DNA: TGTGCCAGCAGTTTACAGGGAGGGGGGGCCTACGAGCAGTACTTC; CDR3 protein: CASSLQGGGAYEQYF
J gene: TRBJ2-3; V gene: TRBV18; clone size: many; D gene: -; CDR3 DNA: TGTGCCAGCTCACCAATGGGGGCGCGGGGCACAGATACGCAGTATTTT; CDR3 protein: CASSPMGARGTDTQYF
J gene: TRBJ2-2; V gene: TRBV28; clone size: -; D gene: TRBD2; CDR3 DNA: TGTGCCAGCAGTTTAAAGACTAGCGGTAGCACCGGGGAGCTGTTTTTT; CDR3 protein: CASSLKTSGSTGELFF
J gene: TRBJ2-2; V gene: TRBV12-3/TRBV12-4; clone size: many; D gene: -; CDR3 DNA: TGTGCCAGCAGTCCCTTAGCGGTGAACACCGGGGAGCTGTTTTTT; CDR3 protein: CASSPLAVNTGELFF
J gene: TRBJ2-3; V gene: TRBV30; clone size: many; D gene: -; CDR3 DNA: TGTGCCTGGAGTGCTAGCACAGATACGCAGTATTTT; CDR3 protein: CAWSASTDTQYF
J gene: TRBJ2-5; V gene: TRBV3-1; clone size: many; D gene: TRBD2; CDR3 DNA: TGTGCCAGCAGCCAAGAGGAATCCAGCGGGGGTTTCCAAGAGACCCAGTACTTC; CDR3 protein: CASSQEESSGGFQETQYF
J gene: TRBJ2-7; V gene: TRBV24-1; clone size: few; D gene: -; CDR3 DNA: TGTGCCACCAGTGATCCCATGAGTTACGAGCAGTACTTC; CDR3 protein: CATSDPMSYEQYF